The entry below gives a single TCR beta chain sequence along with its context. This CDR3 is built from 15 residues. J was trimmed by 4 bases and V by 4 bases; bases with no gene match: 4. The germline V gene has CDR1 MNHEY and CDR2 SVGAGI. The data are from a study of blood T cell repertoires in COVID-19. Study overall: Spain, Italy and the United States supplied samples that represented acute and convalescent COVID-19.

Per the original methods: Amplifying reference gene primers gave estimates of nucleated cell counts. Assay: immunoSEQ multiplex PCR; the TCRdb copy retains only in-frame clones and omits some. The V and J calls and the clone size are those of that table, but D and trimming were determined from the DNA. The data show under 300,000 clones, 75% to 90% seen once. Those who participated ranged in age from 18 to 89 years and resided in about 24 US areas. Resolution of symptoms, clearance, or two negative PCRs was present in recovered Cohort 3 donors. The sequenced sample was PBMCs or T cells enriched from blood (not recorded which). This chain connects TRBV6-5 to TRBJ1-6, with 7 nucleotides matching TRBD1. This clonotype was sampled from a woman aged 40 to 50 who had recovered from COVID-19. The CDR3 region has the DNA TGTGCCAGCAGTTCACTGACAGGGTATAATTCACCCCTCCACTTT. Translated, it gives CASSSLTGYNSPLHF.